What follows describes a single T cell receptor (beta chain). The data were obtained in a study of blood T cell repertoires in COVID-19. On the study more broadly: The study drew acute and convalescent COVID-19 samples from the United States, Italy and Spain.

The protocol was immunoSEQ multiplex PCR, while the TCRdb copy is restricted to in-frame clones and leaves out a portion. The data contain more than 110,000 clones, 88% of them singletons. Trimming took off 5 bases at V and 2 bases at J, with 15 bases between the two ends. Per the germline V gene, CDR1 is SGHAT and CDR2 is FQNNGV. CDR3 length equals 16 residues. The sample taken for sequencing was peripheral blood. This receptor was obtained from a man aged 50 or older with active or convalescent COVID-19. The rearrangement joins TRBV11-2 to TRBJ1-4, with D possibly TRBD1 on 5 matching bases. The CDR3 sequence: CASSGGGSMTNEKLFF. The DNA for the CDR3 is TGTGCCAGCAGCGGTGGGGGGTCGATGACTAATGAAAAACTGTTTTTT.